The clone carrying this T cell receptor beta chain has a count of ten or more. These data belong to a study of blood T cell repertoires in COVID-19. The protocol was immunoSEQ multiplex PCR, while the TCRdb copy is restricted to in-frame clones and leaves out a portion. The table lists about 440,000 clones, around 88% of them singletons. The sequenced sample consisted of peripheral blood. This receptor was identified in a woman between 25 and 40 years old with acute or convalescent COVID-19.

The CDR3 loop reads CASRANTEAFF. The CDR3 region has the DNA TGTGCCAGCAGGGCGAACACTGAAGCTTTCTTT. The V gene is TRBV6-6, the J gene TRBJ1-1; D remains unclear. Looked up from germline, CDR1 is MNHNY and CDR2 is SVGAGI (reference sequence). V lost 6 bases and J lost 1, with 3 bases in between. CDR3 length: 11 amino acids.